The 6 T cell receptor beta chains below all came from one sample that was sequenced in a study of cytomegalovirus exposure and HLA in healthy donors. 13 Jbeta primers and 60 Vbeta primers were used for the PCR. TCRdb keeps only in-frame clones here, not all; method: immunoSEQ multiplex PCR. Of roughly 100,000 clones listed, roughly 85% are singletons. Sequenced input: PBMCs. Source of these receptors: a man aged 40-49 years in good health and CMV-seronegative.

Concerning this clone itself: This same CDR3 is encoded by further DNA sequences in the sample. The J gene is TRBJ1-4, the V gene TRBV2; 8 nucleotides agree with TRBD1. The CDR3 has 12 residues. Germline V gives CDR1 SNHLY, CDR2 FYNNEI. V lost 9 bases, J lost 7 bases, and 4 bases stayed unmatched. Here the CDR3 DNA reads TGTGCCAGTCAGGGGGCCGGTGAAAAACTGTTTTTT. Amino acid sequence: CASQGAGEKLFF.

The CDR3 sequence: CATSAAGGYNEQFF. CDR3 coding DNA: TGTGCCACTAGCGCGGCGGGGGGATACAATGAGCAGTTCTTC. This sequence joins TRBV10-3 and TRBJ2-1, with 8 bases matching TRBD2. CDR3 length: 14 residues. CDR1 is ENHRY, CDR2 SYGVKD, per germline. Trimming took 10 bases from V and 4 from J; bases not matched to a gene: 9.

The V and J genes are TRBV29-1 and TRBJ2-7, with D maybe TRBD1 (7 bases). The CDR3 runs 13 residues. Deletions cut 0 bases from V and 3 bases from J, with 9 bases between. Germline CDR1 is SQVTM and CDR2 is ANQGSEA. CDR3 DNA: TGCAGCGTTGAAGATCAGGGGGGCTACGAGCAGTACTTC. Protein product: CSVEDQGGYEQYF.

This clone has a handful of counts. The rearrangement uses TRBV23-1 and TRBJ1-5; TRBD1 matches at 8 bases. TRBV23-1 is annotated as an ORF whose role is uncertain. Trimming took 4 bases from V and 0 from J; bases not matched to a gene: 5. This CDR3 comprises 16 residues. The CDR3 DNA reads TGCGCCAGCAGTCCCGGGACAGGAGGTAGCAATCAGCCCCAGCATTTT. It is translated as CASSPGTGGSNQPQHF.

The chain couples TRBV4-2 to TRBJ2-5; a weak D match, TRBD2 (5 bases). The CDR3 loop spans 15 amino acids. The V end was cut by 0 bases, the J end by 5 bases, with 13 bases between. Germline V gene data show CDR1 as LGHNA and CDR2 as YNFKEQ. The CDR3 region is CASSQDKAGGETQYF. The DNA for the CDR3 is TGTGCCAGCAGCCAAGATAAGGCAGGCGGGGAGACCCAGTACTTC.

In the case of this clone: Its ends do not fully match the called genes, so a read error is possible. The V call is TRBV7-9, the J call TRBJ1-4, with D hard to call. CDR3 length: 12 amino acids. Germline lookup yields CDR1 SEHNR and CDR2 FQNEAQ (reference sequence). The CDR3 DNA reads TGTTCCAGCACCCTAGATCGAGAAAAACTGTTTTTT. Its protein is CSSTLDREKLFF.